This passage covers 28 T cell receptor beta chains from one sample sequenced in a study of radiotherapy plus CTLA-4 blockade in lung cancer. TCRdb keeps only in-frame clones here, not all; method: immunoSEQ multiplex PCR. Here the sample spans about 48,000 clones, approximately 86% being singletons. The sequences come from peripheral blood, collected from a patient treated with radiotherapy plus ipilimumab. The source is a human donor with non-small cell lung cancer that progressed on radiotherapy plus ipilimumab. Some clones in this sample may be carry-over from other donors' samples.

The CDR3 region has the DNA TGCAGCGTTGAAGTTGCCAGAGGCTACACCTTC. Encoded protein: CSVEVARGYTF. This chain joins TRBV29-1 and TRBJ1-2; D unclear. This CDR3 spans 11 amino acids. Germline V CDR1 and CDR2: SQVTM, ANQGSEA. Trimming took 1 base from V and 8 from J, leaving 8 bases between them.

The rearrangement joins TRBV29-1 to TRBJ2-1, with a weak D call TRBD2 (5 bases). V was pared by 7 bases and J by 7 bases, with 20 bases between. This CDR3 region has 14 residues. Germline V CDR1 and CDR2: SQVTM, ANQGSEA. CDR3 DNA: TGCAGCGCCCTAAGCAGAACTACGGGGAATGAGCAGTTCTTC. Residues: CSALSRTTGNEQFF.

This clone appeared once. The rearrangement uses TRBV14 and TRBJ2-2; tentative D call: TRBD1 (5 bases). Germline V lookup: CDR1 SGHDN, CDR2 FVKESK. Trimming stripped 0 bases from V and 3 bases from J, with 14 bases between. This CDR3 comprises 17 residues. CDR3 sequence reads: CASSQDRGYRDTGELFF. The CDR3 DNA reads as TGTGCCAGCAGCCAAGATAGGGGCTACCGGGACACCGGGGAGCTGTTTTTT.

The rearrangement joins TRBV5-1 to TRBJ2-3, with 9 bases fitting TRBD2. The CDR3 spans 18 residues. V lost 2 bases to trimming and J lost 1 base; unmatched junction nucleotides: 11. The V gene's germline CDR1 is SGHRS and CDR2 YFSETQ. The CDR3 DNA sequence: TGCGCCAGCAGCTTAGGGCGGGGGGGCTCCTTGGGCACAGATACGCAGTATTTT. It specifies CASSLGRGGSLGTDTQYF.

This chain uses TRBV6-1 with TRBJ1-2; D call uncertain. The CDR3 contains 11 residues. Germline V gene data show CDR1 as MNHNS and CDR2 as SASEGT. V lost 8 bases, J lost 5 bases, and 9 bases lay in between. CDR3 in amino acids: CASRGVYGYTF. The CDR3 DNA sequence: TGTGCCAGCCGGGGAGTTTATGGCTACACCTTC.

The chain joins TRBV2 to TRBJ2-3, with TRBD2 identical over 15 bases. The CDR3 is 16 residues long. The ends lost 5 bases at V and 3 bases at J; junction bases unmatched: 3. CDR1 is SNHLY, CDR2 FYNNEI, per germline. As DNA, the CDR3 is TGTGCCAGCAGTCGGACTAGCGGGGGGGTTACAGATACGCAGTATTTT. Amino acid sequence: CASSRTSGGVTDTQYF.

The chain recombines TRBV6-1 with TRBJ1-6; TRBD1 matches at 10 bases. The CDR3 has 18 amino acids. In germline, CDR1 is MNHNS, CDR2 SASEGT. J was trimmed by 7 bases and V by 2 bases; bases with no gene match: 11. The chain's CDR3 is CASSESPLWTGGNSPLHF. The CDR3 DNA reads TGTGCCAGCAGTGAATCACCGTTATGGACAGGGGGAAATTCACCCCTCCACTTT.

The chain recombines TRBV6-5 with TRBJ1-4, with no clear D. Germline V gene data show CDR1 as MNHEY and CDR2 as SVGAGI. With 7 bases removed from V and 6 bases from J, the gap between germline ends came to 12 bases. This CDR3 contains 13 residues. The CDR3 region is CASTLTGDEKLFF. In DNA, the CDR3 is TGTGCCAGCACCCTTACCGGGGATGAAAAACTGTTTTTT.

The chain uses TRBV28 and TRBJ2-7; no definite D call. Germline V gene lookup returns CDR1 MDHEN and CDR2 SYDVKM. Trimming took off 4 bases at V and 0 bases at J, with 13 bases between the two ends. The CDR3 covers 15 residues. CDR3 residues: CASSYGSRLSYEQYF. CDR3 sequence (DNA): TGTGCCAGCAGTTATGGGTCGCGGCTCTCCTACGAGCAGTACTTC.

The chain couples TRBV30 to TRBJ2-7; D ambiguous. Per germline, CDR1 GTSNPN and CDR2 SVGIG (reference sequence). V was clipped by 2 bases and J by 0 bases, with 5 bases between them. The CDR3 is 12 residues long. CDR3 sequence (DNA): TGTGCCTGGAGTTTCAGCTCCTACGAGCAGTACTTC. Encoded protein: CAWSFSSYEQYF.

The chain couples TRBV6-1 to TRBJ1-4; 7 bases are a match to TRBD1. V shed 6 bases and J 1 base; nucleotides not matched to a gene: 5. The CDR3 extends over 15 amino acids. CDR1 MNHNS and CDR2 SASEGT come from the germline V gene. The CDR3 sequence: CASRNYRGTNEKLFF. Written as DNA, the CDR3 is TGTGCCAGCAGAAATTACAGGGGAACTAATGAAAAACTGTTTTTT.

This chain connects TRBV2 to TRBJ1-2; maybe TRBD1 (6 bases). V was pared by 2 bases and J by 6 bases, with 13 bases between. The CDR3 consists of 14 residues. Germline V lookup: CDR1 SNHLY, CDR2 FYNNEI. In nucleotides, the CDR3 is TGTGCCAGCAGTGAATATCAGGGGATCAATGGCTACACCTTC. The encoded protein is CASSEYQGINGYTF. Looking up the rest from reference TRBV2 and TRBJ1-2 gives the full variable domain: EPEVTQTPSHQVTQMGQEVILRCVPISNHLYFYWYRQILGQKVEFLVSFYNNEISEKSEIFDDQFSVERPDGSNFTLKIRSTKLEDSAMYFCASSEYQGINGYTFGSGTRLTVV.

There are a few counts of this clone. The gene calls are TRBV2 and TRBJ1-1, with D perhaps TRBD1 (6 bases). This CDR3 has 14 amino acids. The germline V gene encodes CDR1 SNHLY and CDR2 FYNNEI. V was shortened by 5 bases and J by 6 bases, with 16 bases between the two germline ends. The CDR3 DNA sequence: TGTGCCAGCAGTTGGGCAGGGGAAGGTTCTGAAGCTTTCTTT. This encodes CASSWAGEGSEAFF.

CDR3 amino acids: CASNTGAGVLKIGNEQFF. CDR3 DNA sequence: TGTGCCAGCAATACAGGAGCGGGGGTATTAAAGATAGGAAATGAGCAGTTCTTC. This sequence joins TRBV2 and TRBJ2-1; 8 bases map to TRBD2. Germline CDR1 reads SNHLY; CDR2 reads FYNNEI. The CDR3 is made up of 18 amino acids. V was clipped by 7 bases and J by 7 bases; unmatched bases: 21.

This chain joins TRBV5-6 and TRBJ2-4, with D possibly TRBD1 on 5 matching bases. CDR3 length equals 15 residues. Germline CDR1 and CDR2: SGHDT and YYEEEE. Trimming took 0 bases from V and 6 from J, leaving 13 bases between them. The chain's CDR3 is CASSLDLGVTNIQYF. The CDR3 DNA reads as TGTGCCAGCAGCTTGGATTTAGGGGTAACAAACATTCAGTACTTC.

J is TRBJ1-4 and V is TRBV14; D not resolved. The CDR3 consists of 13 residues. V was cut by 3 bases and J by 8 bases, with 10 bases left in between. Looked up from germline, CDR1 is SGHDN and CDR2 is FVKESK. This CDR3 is CASSHAIQEKLFF. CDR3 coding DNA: TGTGCCAGCAGCCACGCAATCCAGGAAAAACTGTTTTTT.

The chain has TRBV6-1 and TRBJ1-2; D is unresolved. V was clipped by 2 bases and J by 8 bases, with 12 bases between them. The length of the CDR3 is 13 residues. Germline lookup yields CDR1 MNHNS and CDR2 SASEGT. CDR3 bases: TGTGCCAGCAGTGAACTAGTTGTAGGCGGCTACACCTTC. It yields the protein CASSELVVGGYTF.

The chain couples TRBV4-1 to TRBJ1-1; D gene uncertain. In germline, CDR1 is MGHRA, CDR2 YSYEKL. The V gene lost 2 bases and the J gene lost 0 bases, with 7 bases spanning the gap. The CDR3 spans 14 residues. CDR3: CASSQQRLNTEAFF. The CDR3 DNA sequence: TGCGCCAGCAGCCAACAGAGGCTGAACACTGAAGCTTTCTTT.

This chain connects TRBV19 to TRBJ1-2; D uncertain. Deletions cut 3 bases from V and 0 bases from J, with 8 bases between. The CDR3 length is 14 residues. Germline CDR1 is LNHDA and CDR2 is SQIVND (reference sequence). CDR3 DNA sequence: TGTGCCAGTAGTATGGTCGGGACTAACTATGGCTACACCTTC. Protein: CASSMVGTNYGYTF.

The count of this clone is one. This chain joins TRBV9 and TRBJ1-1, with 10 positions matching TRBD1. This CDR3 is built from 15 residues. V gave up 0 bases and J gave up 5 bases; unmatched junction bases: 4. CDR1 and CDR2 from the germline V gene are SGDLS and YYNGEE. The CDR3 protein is CASSVGGTGVTEAFF. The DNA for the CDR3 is TGTGCCAGCAGCGTAGGAGGGACAGGGGTGACTGAAGCTTTCTTT.

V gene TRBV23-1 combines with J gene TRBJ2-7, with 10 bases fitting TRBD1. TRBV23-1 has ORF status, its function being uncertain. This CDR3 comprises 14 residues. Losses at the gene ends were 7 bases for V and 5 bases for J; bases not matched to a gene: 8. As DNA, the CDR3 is TGCGCCAGCAACCGGGACAGGGGTTGCCACGAGCAGTACTTC. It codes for CASNRDRGCHEQYF.

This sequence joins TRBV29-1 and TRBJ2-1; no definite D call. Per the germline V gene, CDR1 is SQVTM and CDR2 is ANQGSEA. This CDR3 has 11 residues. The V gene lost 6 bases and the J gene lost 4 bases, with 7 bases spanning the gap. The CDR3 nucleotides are TGCAGCGTCCACAAGTACAATGAGCAGTTCTTC. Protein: CSVHKYNEQFF.

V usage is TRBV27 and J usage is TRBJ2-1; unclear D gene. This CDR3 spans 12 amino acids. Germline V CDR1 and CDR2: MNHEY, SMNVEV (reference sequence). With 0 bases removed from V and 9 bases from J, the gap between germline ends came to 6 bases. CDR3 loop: CASSLSAGEQFF. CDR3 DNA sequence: TGTGCCAGCAGTTTATCGGCTGGTGAGCAGTTCTTC.

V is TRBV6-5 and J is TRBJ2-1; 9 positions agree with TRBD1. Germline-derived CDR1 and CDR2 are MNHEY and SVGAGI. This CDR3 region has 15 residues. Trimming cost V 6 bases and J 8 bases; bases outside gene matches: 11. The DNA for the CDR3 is TGTGCCAGCAGGCCACAGGGGGCTAGACGGGATGAGCAGTTCTTC. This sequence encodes CASRPQGARRDEQFF.

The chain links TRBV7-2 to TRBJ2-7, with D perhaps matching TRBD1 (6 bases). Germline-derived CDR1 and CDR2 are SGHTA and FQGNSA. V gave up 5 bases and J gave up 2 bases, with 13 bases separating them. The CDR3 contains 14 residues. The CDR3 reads CASSVSGAPYEQYF. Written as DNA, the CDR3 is TGTGCCAGCAGCGTCTCAGGGGCCCCCTACGAGCAGTACTTC.

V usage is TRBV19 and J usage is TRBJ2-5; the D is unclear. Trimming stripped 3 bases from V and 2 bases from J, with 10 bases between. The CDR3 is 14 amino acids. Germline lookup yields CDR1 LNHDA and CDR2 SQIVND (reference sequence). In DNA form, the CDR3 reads TGTGCCAGTAGTATTTCTTATAATCAAGAGACCCAGTACTTC. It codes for CASSISYNQETQYF.

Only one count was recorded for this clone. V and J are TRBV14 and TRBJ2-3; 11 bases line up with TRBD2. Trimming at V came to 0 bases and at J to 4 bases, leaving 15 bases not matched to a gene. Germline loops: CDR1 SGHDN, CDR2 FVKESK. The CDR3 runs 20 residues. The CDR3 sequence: CASSQDLSGTSGPLADTQYF. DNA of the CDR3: TGTGCCAGCAGCCAAGATCTCTCAGGGACTAGCGGCCCCTTGGCAGATACGCAGTATTTT.

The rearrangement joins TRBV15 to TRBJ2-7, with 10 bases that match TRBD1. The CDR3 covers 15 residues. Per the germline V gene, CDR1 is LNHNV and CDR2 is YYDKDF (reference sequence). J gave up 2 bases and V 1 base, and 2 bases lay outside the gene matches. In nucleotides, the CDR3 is TGTGCCACCAGCAGAGTGGGACAGGGGACCTACGAGCAGTACTTC. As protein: CATSRVGQGTYEQYF.